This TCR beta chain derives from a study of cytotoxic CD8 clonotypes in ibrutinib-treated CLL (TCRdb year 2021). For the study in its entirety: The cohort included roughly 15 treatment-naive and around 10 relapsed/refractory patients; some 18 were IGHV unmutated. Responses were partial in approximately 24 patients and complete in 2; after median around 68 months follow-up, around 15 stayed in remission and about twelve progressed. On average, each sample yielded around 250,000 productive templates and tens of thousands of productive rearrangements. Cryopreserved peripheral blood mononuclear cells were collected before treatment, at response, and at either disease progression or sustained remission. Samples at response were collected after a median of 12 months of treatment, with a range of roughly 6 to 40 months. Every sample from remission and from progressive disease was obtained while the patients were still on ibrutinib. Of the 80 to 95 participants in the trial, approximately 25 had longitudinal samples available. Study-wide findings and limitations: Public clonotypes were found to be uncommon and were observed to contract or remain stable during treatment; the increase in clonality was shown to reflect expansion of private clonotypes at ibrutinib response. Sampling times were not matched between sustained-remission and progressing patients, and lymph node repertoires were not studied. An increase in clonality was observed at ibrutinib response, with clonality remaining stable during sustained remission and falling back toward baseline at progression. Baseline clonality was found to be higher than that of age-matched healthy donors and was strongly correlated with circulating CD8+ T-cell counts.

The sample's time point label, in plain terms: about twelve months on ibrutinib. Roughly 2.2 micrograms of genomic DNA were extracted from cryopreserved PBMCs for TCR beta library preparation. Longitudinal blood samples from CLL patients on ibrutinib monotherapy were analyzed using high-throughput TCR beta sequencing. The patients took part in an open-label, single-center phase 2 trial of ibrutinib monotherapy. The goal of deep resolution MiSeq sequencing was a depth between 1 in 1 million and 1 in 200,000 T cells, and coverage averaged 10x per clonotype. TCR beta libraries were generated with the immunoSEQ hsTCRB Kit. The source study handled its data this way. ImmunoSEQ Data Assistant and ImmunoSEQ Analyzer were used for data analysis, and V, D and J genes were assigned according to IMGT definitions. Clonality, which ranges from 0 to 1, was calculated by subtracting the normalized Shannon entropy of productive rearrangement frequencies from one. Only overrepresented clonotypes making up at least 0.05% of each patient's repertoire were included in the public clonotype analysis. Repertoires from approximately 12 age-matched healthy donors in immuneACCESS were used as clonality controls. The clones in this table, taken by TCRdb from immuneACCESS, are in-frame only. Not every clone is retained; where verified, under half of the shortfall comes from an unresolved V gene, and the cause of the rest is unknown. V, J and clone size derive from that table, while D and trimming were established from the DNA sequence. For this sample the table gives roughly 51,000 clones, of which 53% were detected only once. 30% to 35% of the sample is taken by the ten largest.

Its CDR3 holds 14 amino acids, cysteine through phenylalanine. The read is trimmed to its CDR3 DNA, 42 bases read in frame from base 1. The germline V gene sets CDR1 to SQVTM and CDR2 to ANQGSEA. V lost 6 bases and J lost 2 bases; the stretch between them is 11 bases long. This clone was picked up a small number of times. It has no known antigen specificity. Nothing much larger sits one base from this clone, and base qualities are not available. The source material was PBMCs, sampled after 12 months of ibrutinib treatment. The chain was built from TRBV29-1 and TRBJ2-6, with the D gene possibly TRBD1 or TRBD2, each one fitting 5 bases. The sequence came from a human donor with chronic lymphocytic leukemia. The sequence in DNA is TGCAGCGTGCCGGGGCGGACTGGGGCCAACGTCCTGACTTTC. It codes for CSVPGRTGANVLTF.